The TCR beta chain described here comes from a study of shared clonotypes between healthy human individuals. In the case of this clone: Its target is not known.

Deletions cut 6 bases from V and 9 bases from J, with 31 bases between. Germline V gene sequence: CDR1 SGHRS, CDR2 YFSETQ. The CDR3 length is 17 residues. Findings of the study overall: Researchers found naive subsets generally carried larger estimated richness than memory subsets. Between a few donors, naive CD4 clonotypes were shared at a level of about 5%.

From CD4+ cells came CD45RA+ naive and CD45RA-negative memory subsets. Produced via immunoSEQ multiplex PCR; TCRdb's table is partial and in-frame only. The repertoire includes 1 million to 1.2 million clones, approximately 80% of them detected once, and about 0.89% sits in the top ten. This chain connects TRBV5-1 to TRBJ2-7; tentative D call: TRBD2 (6 bases). This sequence originates from a man between 18 and 29 years old in good health. Some clones in this sample may be carry-over from other donors' samples. Sequenced sample: memory CD4+ T cells from PBMCs. The subset denotes: CD45RA-negative fraction. CDR3 nucleotides: TGCGCCAGCACCTTTGGCGGGGAAGTTCCCCCTATTTCGTCGCAGTACTTC. As protein: CASTFGGEVPPISSQYF.